Given below is one T cell receptor beta chain in context. These data belong to a study of molecular identifiers for immune sequencing clone quantification. Per the germline V gene, CDR1 is MNHEY and CDR2 is SMNVEV (reference sequence). The CDR3 is made up of 16 amino acids. The V end lost 4 bases, the J end lost 1 base, and 15 bases lay between the germline ends. A CD8+CD4-CCR7+CD45RA+ phenotype served as the sorting definition for naive CD8 T cells. TCRdb fed the PCR reads into MiXCR, producing one record per CDR3 protein. Among under 600,000 distinct CDR3 sequences listed, approximately 25% were seen once.

This rearrangement joins TRBV27 to TRBJ2-3; no reliable D call. The receptor was derived from a human donor in good health. Some libraries in this study had Jurkat cell RNA spiked in. Sequencing was carried out using naive CD8+ T cells from blood, with Jurkat cell RNA spiked in. Described subset: FACS-sorted CD8+CD4-CCR7+CD45RA+ naive T cells. CDR3 DNA: TGTGCCAGCAGTTCCCTCGCGCCTGGAGGCACAGATACGCAGTATTTT. Amino acids: CASSSLAPGGTDTQYF.